Listed below are T cell receptor beta chains from one sample, sequenced in a study of blood T cell repertoires in COVID-19. Sequencing used immunoSEQ multiplex PCR; TCRdb keeps in-frame clones, though not all of them. The sample carries approximately 85,000 clones, roughly 84% recorded once. Sequenced material: peripheral blood. The source is a woman of 80 years or more in a cohort sampled during active or convalescent COVID-19. Each CDR3 is given with its conserved first and last residue. A D gene is named only where the DNA matches it firmly. Clone size is given for some rows only: seen once, a few or many times, or a class if the clone is expanded.

size	V	D	J	CDR3	DNA
NA	TRBV5-1	NA	TRBJ1-4	CASSLSGTTNEKLFF	TGCGCCAGCAGCTTATCCGGGACAACTAATGAAAAACTGTTTTTT
NA	TRBV7-3	NA	TRBJ2-2	CASSPGPQTTNTGELFF	TGTGCCAGCAGCCCTGGCCCCCAAACCACGAACACCGGGGAGCTGTTTTTT
NA	TRBV10-1	TRBD2	TRBJ2-3	CASSGLAGGTDTQYF	TGCGCCAGCAGCGGACTAGCGGGGGGCACAGATACGCAGTATTTT
NA	TRBV2	TRBD2	TRBJ2-3	CASSRTSGTTDTQYF	TGTGCCAGCAGTCGGACTAGCGGGACCACAGATACGCAGTATTTT
NA	TRBV28	NA	TRBJ1-4	CASSSYAAGTYNEKLFF	TGTGCCAGCAGTTCCTACGCCGCCGGGACTTATAATGAAAAACTGTTTTTT
NA	TRBV7-9	NA	TRBJ1-5	CASSLDTGVNQPQHF	TGTGCCAGCAGCTTGGATACGGGGGTTAATCAGCCCCAGCATTTT
NA	TRBV29-1	TRBD1	TRBJ1-4	CSAGQGSFELFF	TGCAGCGCGGGACAGGGTTCATTTGAACTGTTTTTT
many	TRBV5-4	NA	TRBJ2-2	CASSPGTGQKMTNTGELFF	TGTGCCAGCAGCCCCGGGACTGGGCAGAAAATGACGAACACCGGGGAGCTGTTTTTT
NA	TRBV18	NA	TRBJ1-4	CASSPRTHEKLFF	TGTGCCAGCTCACCACGGACTCATGAAAAACTGTTTTTT
NA	TRBV18	TRBD2	TRBJ2-1	CASSPGLAYNEQFF	TGTGCCAGCTCTCCCGGACTAGCCTACAATGAGCAGTTCTTC
NA	TRBV5-4	TRBD1	TRBJ2-3	CASSWTGSADTQYF	TGTGCCAGCAGCTGGACAGGGTCGGCAGATACGCAGTATTTT
NA	TRBV27	TRBD2	TRBJ2-1	CASSLQEGGRGTYNEQFF	TGTGCCAGCAGTTTACAAGAGGGCGGGAGGGGGACCTACAATGAGCAGTTCTTC
once	TRBV29-1	NA	TRBJ2-2	CSVDRTNTGELFF	TGCAGCGTTGACAGAACGAACACCGGGGAGCTGTTTTTT
NA	TRBV5-1	TRBD2	TRBJ2-2	CASSAGLAEGTGELFF	TGCGCCAGCAGCGCCGGACTAGCGGAGGGGACCGGGGAGCTGTTTTTT
once	TRBV3-1/TRBV3-2	TRBD1	TRBJ2-5	CASSLDREETQYF	TGTGCCAGCAGCCTGGACAGGGAAGAGACCCAGTACTTC
NA	TRBV6-5	NA	TRBJ2-7	CASSYSRTGYEQYF	TGTGCCAGCAGTTACTCGAGGACTGGCTACGAGCAGTACTTC
NA	TRBV29-1	TRBD1	TRBJ2-1	CSVQGQGASEQFF	TGCAGCGTTCAAGGACAGGGGGCAAGTGAGCAGTTCTTC
NA	TRBV24-1	NA	TRBJ1-1	CATSDLNTEAFF	TGTGCCACCAGTGACCTAAACACTGAAGCTTTCTTT
once	TRBV11-3	TRBD2	TRBJ2-5	CASSFGWTREGETQYF	TGTGCCAGCAGCTTCGGATGGACTAGAGAAGGAGAGACCCAGTACTTC
NA	TRBV7-2	NA	TRBJ2-1	CASSLTTGLRAHNEQFF	TGTGCCAGCAGCTTAACCACAGGGTTAAGGGCCCACAATGAGCAGTTCTTC
NA	TRBV6-5	NA	TRBJ1-6	CASSLRDILHF	TGTGCCAGCAGTCTCCGCGATATCCTCCACTTT
once	TRBV9	NA	TRBJ1-4	CASSPRGTTNEKLFF	TGTGCCAGCAGCCCTAGAGGGACAACTAATGAAAAACTGTTTTTT
NA	TRBV18	TRBD1	TRBJ1-2	CASSSNRGPNYGYTF	TGTGCCAGCTCATCCAACAGGGGACCGAACTATGGCTACACCTTC
NA	TRBV12-3/TRBV12-4	NA	TRBJ1-2	CASSLALAGNTF	TGTGCCAGCAGTTTAGCGCTTGCAGGGAACACCTTC
NA	TRBV28	NA	TRBJ2-7	CASSLGHLGYEQYF	TGTGCCAGCAGCCTCGGACACCTAGGCTACGAGCAGTACTTC
NA	TRBV5-1	NA	TRBJ2-2	CASSLRVAAGELFF	TGCGCCAGCAGCCTCAGGGTAGCGGCCGGGGAGCTGTTTTTT
NA	TRBV24-1	TRBD1	TRBJ2-5	CATRGQGVETQYF	TGTGCCACCAGAGGACAGGGAGTAGAGACCCAGTACTTC
NA	TRBV3-1/TRBV3-2	NA	TRBJ1-2	CASSQGQNGYTF	TGTGCCAGCAGCCAAGGCCAGAATGGCTACACCTTC
once	TRBV19	NA	TRBJ2-1	CASSINFLAGTISYNEQFF	TGTGCCAGTAGTATAAATTTCCTTGCCGGGACAATATCCTACAATGAGCAGTTCTTC
NA	TRBV20-1	TRBD1	TRBJ2-5	CSASSVTGYWETQYF	TGCAGTGCTAGTTCTGTGACAGGGTATTGGGAGACCCAGTACTTC
few	TRBV14	NA	TRBJ2-3	CASRRASFPTDTQYF	TGTGCCAGCAGAAGGGCTAGCTTTCCCACAGATACGCAGTATTTT
NA	TRBV28	TRBD1	TRBJ1-5	CASSPGQGAYQPQHF	TGTGCCAGCAGCCCTGGACAGGGGGCTTATCAGCCCCAGCATTTT
NA	TRBV5-1	NA	TRBJ2-2	CASSMTVNTGELFF	TGCGCCAGCAGCATGACAGTGAACACCGGGGAGCTGTTTTTT
NA	TRBV10-3	NA	TRBJ1-4	CAISLGAREKLFF	TGTGCCATCAGTTTGGGGGCAAGAGAAAAACTGTTTTTT
few	TRBV5-4	TRBD1	TRBJ1-2	CASSVQGAGYGYTF	TGTGCCAGCAGCGTTCAGGGGGCGGGCTATGGCTACACCTTC
many	TRBV4-1	NA	TRBJ2-1	CASSQEPGYNYNEQFF	TGCGCCAGCAGCCAAGAACCAGGTTATAATTACAATGAGCAGTTCTTC
NA	TRBV11-2	NA	TRBJ2-7	CASSWGRVGGQYF	TGTGCCAGCAGCTGGGGACGCGTGGGGGGGCAGTACTTC
NA	TRBV19	NA	TRBJ1-1	CASSTYRVGNTEAFF	TGTGCCAGTAGTACCTACAGGGTTGGGAACACTGAAGCTTTCTTT
NA	TRBV28	TRBD1	TRBJ1-5	CASQTGGSGQPQHF	TGTGCCAGCCAAACAGGGGGGTCTGGTCAGCCCCAGCATTTT
once	TRBV28	NA	TRBJ2-7	CASSPMPGERGSYEQYF	TGTGCCAGCAGCCCTATGCCCGGTGAGAGAGGCTCCTACGAGCAGTACTTC
once	TRBV11-2	NA	TRBJ1-2	CAEGRRANYGYTF	TGTGCCGAGGGGAGGCGAGCCAACTATGGCTACACCTTC
NA	TRBV4-1	TRBD2	TRBJ2-1	CASSVGLAGVEQFF	TGCGCCAGCAGCGTCGGACTAGCGGGAGTGGAGCAGTTCTTC
NA	TRBV25-1	TRBD1	TRBJ1-4	CASSELGTGGKLFF	TGTGCCAGCAGTGAACTAGGGACAGGGGGAAAACTGTTTTTT
NA	TRBV27	TRBD2	TRBJ2-3	CASSPVAGALLRDTQYF	TGTGCCAGCAGTCCGGTAGCGGGAGCGCTGCTCAGAGATACGCAGTATTTT
NA	TRBV19	TRBD1	TRBJ1-1	CASSIDLRQGAEAFF	TGTGCCAGTAGTATAGATCTGAGGCAGGGGGCCGAGGCTTTCTTT
NA	TRBV18	TRBD1	TRBJ1-1	CASSPRDSPEAFF	TGTGCCAGCTCACCACGGGACAGCCCTGAAGCTTTCTTT
few	TRBV5-1	TRBD1	TRBJ1-4	CASSLDRQGNEKLFF	TGCGCCAGCAGCTTAGACCGACAGGGGAATGAAAAACTGTTTTTT
once	TRBV7-2	NA	TRBJ1-5	CASSLAQGSLEQPQHF	TGTGCCAGCAGCTTAGCCCAGGGAAGTCTAGAACAGCCCCAGCATTTT
NA	TRBV11-2	NA	TRBJ2-3	CASSLNVGMDTQYF	TGTGCCAGCAGCTTAAACGTCGGTATGGATACGCAGTATTTT
NA	TRBV29-1	NA	TRBJ1-5	CSVRENSNQPQHF	TGCAGCGTTCGCGAGAATAGCAATCAGCCCCAGCATTTT
NA	TRBV28	TRBD2	TRBJ2-1	CASSWTYLAGASPSYNEQFF	TGTGCCAGCAGTTGGACTTATCTAGCGGGAGCGTCACCCTCCTACAATGAGCAGTTCTTC
NA	TRBV19	TRBD1	TRBJ2-3	CASRSPGQGVSDTQYF	TGTGCCAGTCGCTCACCGGGACAGGGGGTTTCAGATACGCAGTATTTT